This is a list of T cell receptor beta chains from one sample in a study of CD8+ T cells in alopecia areata. Generated by immunoSEQ multiplex PCR, the TCRdb table keeps only in-frame clones and is missing some. Of 250,000 to 350,000 clones in the sample, about three fifths were seen once. Specimen: CD4+ T cells sorted from blood, collected at week 52, from a patient treated with tofacitinib. These receptors were taken from a human donor with alopecia areata. The CDR3 runs from the conserved cysteine through the conserved F or W. The order of the fields is CDR3 length, D gene, J gene, V gene, clone size, CDR3 DNA, CDR3 protein. D genes are given only for firm matches. A clone size is listed for some rows: how often the clone was seen (once, few, many), or a class if it is expanded.

CDR3 length: 14; D gene: .; J gene: TRBJ2-7; V gene: TRBV7-2; clone size: .; CDR3 DNA: TGTGCCAGCAGCTTGGGACTTCCTCCTGGCGAGCAGTACTTC; CDR3 protein: CASSLGLPPGEQYF
CDR3 length: 13; D gene: .; J gene: TRBJ1-5; V gene: TRBV11-2; clone size: .; CDR3 DNA: TGTGCCAGCAGCTTACAGTATCTCCAGCCCCAGCATTTT; CDR3 protein: CASSLQYLQPQHF
CDR3 length: 15; D gene: TRBD1; J gene: TRBJ2-1; V gene: TRBV9; clone size: .; CDR3 DNA: TGTGCCAGCAGCGTAGGAGGGGGCGAGTACAATGAGCAGTTCTTC; CDR3 protein: CASSVGGGEYNEQFF
CDR3 length: 13; D gene: .; J gene: TRBJ1-1; V gene: TRBV7-9; clone size: few; CDR3 DNA: TGTGCCAGCAGCCCCGACGGTAGGGGTGAAGCTTTCTTT; CDR3 protein: CASSPDGRGEAFF
CDR3 length: 16; D gene: .; J gene: TRBJ1-1; V gene: TRBV4-1; clone size: .; CDR3 DNA: TGCGCCAGCAGCCAACGGGAGGGTGTCCTGGACACTGAAGCTTTCTTT; CDR3 protein: CASSQREGVLDTEAFF
CDR3 length: 12; D gene: .; J gene: TRBJ2-7; V gene: TRBV7-2; clone size: .; CDR3 DNA: TGTGCCAGCAGCTTAAACGGCTACGAGCAGTACTTC; CDR3 protein: CASSLNGYEQYF
CDR3 length: 11; D gene: .; J gene: TRBJ2-1; V gene: TRBV30; clone size: .; CDR3 DNA: TGTGCCTGGAGTGAACAGGATGAGCAGTTCTTC; CDR3 protein: CAWSEQDEQFF
CDR3 length: 13; D gene: .; J gene: TRBJ1-1; V gene: TRBV15; clone size: .; CDR3 DNA: TGTGCCACCAGCAGAGAGGGGGGCACTGAAGCTTTCTTT; CDR3 protein: CATSREGGTEAFF
CDR3 length: 15; D gene: .; J gene: TRBJ1-6; V gene: TRBV15; clone size: few; CDR3 DNA: TGTGCCACCAGCAGAGATGGGGAGACCGAGGCGCCCCTCCACTTT; CDR3 protein: CATSRDGETEAPLHF
CDR3 length: 14; D gene: .; J gene: TRBJ2-7; V gene: TRBV6-5; clone size: .; CDR3 DNA: TGTGCCAGCAGTTACCCACCTCCACTAGACGAGCAGTACTTC; CDR3 protein: CASSYPPPLDEQYF
CDR3 length: 14; D gene: TRBD1; J gene: TRBJ1-2; V gene: TRBV5-1; clone size: once; CDR3 DNA: TGCGCCAGCAGCTTGGGCGACAGGGGGTATGGCTACACCTTC; CDR3 protein: CASSLGDRGYGYTF
CDR3 length: 17; D gene: TRBD2; J gene: TRBJ2-3; V gene: TRBV9; clone size: .; CDR3 DNA: TGTGCCAGCAGCGTCCTTCGAACAGCGGGGGGGCTGGATACGCAGTATTTT; CDR3 protein: CASSVLRTAGGLDTQYF
CDR3 length: 13; D gene: .; J gene: TRBJ2-5; V gene: TRBV13; clone size: once; CDR3 DNA: TGTGCCAGCAGCTTATCTCGGGTACAGACCCAGTACTTC; CDR3 protein: CASSLSRVQTQYF
CDR3 length: 14; D gene: .; J gene: TRBJ1-6; V gene: TRBV19; clone size: few; CDR3 DNA: TGTGCCAGTAGCCGGGACACCTGGGGTTCACCCCTCCACTTT; CDR3 protein: CASSRDTWGSPLHF
CDR3 length: 13; D gene: TRBD1; J gene: TRBJ2-5; V gene: TRBV6-6; clone size: .; CDR3 DNA: TGTGCCAGCAGTCCCCAGGGGGCTGAGACCCAGTACTTC; CDR3 protein: CASSPQGAETQYF
CDR3 length: 15; D gene: TRBD1; J gene: TRBJ1-2; V gene: TRBV29-1; clone size: few; CDR3 DNA: TGCAGCGTTACCGGGACAGGGTCTTTCTACTATGGCTACACCTTC; CDR3 protein: CSVTGTGSFYYGYTF
CDR3 length: 15; D gene: .; J gene: TRBJ1-1; V gene: TRBV29-1; clone size: few; CDR3 DNA: TGCAGCGTGGAGCCCGTTGGGGCCGCGAGCACTGAAGCTTTCTTT; CDR3 protein: CSVEPVGAASTEAFF
CDR3 length: 16; D gene: .; J gene: TRBJ2-2; V gene: TRBV9; clone size: .; CDR3 DNA: TGTGCCAGCAGCGGGACATTAGGACAGCTCACCGGGGAGCTGTTTTTT; CDR3 protein: CASSGTLGQLTGELFF
CDR3 length: 14; D gene: TRBD1; J gene: TRBJ2-4; V gene: TRBV9; clone size: .; CDR3 DNA: TGTGCCAGCAGCGTAGGGACAGGGGTAAACATTCAGTACTTC; CDR3 protein: CASSVGTGVNIQYF
CDR3 length: 13; D gene: .; J gene: TRBJ2-3; V gene: TRBV10-3; clone size: once; CDR3 DNA: TGTGCCATCAGCGGCGGGGCAAGAGATACGCAGTATTTT; CDR3 protein: CAISGGARDTQYF
CDR3 length: 16; D gene: TRBD1; J gene: TRBJ1-2; V gene: TRBV27; clone size: .; CDR3 DNA: TGTGCCACAGGGGGATATGCGGGACAGGGGTTGGATGGCTACACCTTC; CDR3 protein: CATGGYAGQGLDGYTF
CDR3 length: 15; D gene: .; J gene: TRBJ2-7; V gene: TRBV5-1; clone size: .; CDR3 DNA: TGCGCCAGCAGCTCGGTAAGCGGAGCGGTCTACGAGCAGTACTTC; CDR3 protein: CASSSVSGAVYEQYF
CDR3 length: 13; D gene: .; J gene: TRBJ2-3; V gene: TRBV7-3; clone size: .; CDR3 DNA: TGTGCCAGCAGCTTCGCTAACACAGATACGCAGTATTTT; CDR3 protein: CASSFANTDTQYF
CDR3 length: 15; D gene: TRBD2; J gene: TRBJ2-3; V gene: TRBV2; clone size: .; CDR3 DNA: TGTGCCAGCAGTGTCCTAGCGGGGAGGTCAGATACGCAGTATTTT; CDR3 protein: CASSVLAGRSDTQYF
CDR3 length: 15; D gene: TRBD2; J gene: TRBJ2-1; V gene: TRBV5-4; clone size: .; CDR3 DNA: TGTGCCAGCACCCTCGGGACTAGCGGGGGGAGTGAGCAGTTCTTC; CDR3 protein: CASTLGTSGGSEQFF
CDR3 length: 14; D gene: .; J gene: TRBJ2-7; V gene: TRBV7-8; clone size: few; CDR3 DNA: TGTGCCAGCAGCTTAGCTCGGGAGACCTACGAGCAGTACTTC; CDR3 protein: CASSLARETYEQYF
CDR3 length: 14; D gene: .; J gene: TRBJ2-3; V gene: TRBV5-1; clone size: .; CDR3 DNA: TGCGCCAGCAGCTTGGTCCAGATTACAGATACGCAGTATTTT; CDR3 protein: CASSLVQITDTQYF
CDR3 length: 13; D gene: .; J gene: TRBJ1-6; V gene: TRBV6-5; clone size: .; CDR3 DNA: TGTGCCAGCAGTTACTCGTCCGGATCACCCCTCCACTTT; CDR3 protein: CASSYSSGSPLHF
CDR3 length: 15; D gene: .; J gene: TRBJ1-2; V gene: TRBV4-2; clone size: .; CDR3 DNA: TGTGCCAGCAGCCAAGATAAGGGAACCGGCTATGGCTACACCTTC; CDR3 protein: CASSQDKGTGYGYTF
CDR3 length: 14; D gene: TRBD1; J gene: TRBJ1-1; V gene: TRBV5-6; clone size: .; CDR3 DNA: TGTGCCAGCAGCAGCCGGGACAGGGGGCCTGAAGCTTTCTTT; CDR3 protein: CASSSRDRGPEAFF
CDR3 length: 16; D gene: TRBD2; J gene: TRBJ2-2; V gene: TRBV2; clone size: many; CDR3 DNA: TGTGCCAGCAGGCTAGCGGGGGGCGCCGGCACCGGGGAGCTGTTTTTT; CDR3 protein: CASRLAGGAGTGELFF
CDR3 length: 14; D gene: .; J gene: TRBJ1-2; V gene: TRBV7-3; clone size: .; CDR3 DNA: TGTGCCAGCAGCTTATTTACAGGCTCGAAGGGCTACACCTTC; CDR3 protein: CASSLFTGSKGYTF
CDR3 length: 11; D gene: .; J gene: TRBJ2-5; V gene: TRBV5-1; clone size: few; CDR3 DNA: TGCGCCAGCAGGGTTCTGGAGACCCAGTACTTC; CDR3 protein: CASRVLETQYF
CDR3 length: 17; D gene: TRBD1; J gene: TRBJ2-6; V gene: TRBV29-1; clone size: .; CDR3 DNA: TGCAGCGTCCAGGACAGGGGCCTCCCCTCTGGGGCCAACGTCCTGACTTTC; CDR3 protein: CSVQDRGLPSGANVLTF
CDR3 length: 13; D gene: TRBD1; J gene: TRBJ1-2; V gene: TRBV29-1; clone size: few; CDR3 DNA: TGCAGCGTGAGGGGACAGGGGACCTATGGCTACACCTTC; CDR3 protein: CSVRGQGTYGYTF
CDR3 length: 10; D gene: .; J gene: TRBJ2-1; V gene: TRBV20-1; clone size: .; CDR3 DNA: TGCAGTGCTACCCATAATGAGCAGTTCTTC; CDR3 protein: CSATHNEQFF
CDR3 length: 14; D gene: TRBD2; J gene: TRBJ2-1; V gene: TRBV29-1; clone size: .; CDR3 DNA: TGCAGCGCCCTGGGCGGGGGGTTATACAATGAGCAGTTCTTC; CDR3 protein: CSALGGGLYNEQFF
CDR3 length: 14; D gene: TRBD1; J gene: TRBJ2-1; V gene: TRBV30; clone size: .; CDR3 DNA: TGTGCCTGGAGTGTACAAGGGGGCAACAATGAGCAGTTCTTC; CDR3 protein: CAWSVQGGNNEQFF
CDR3 length: 16; D gene: TRBD1; J gene: TRBJ2-5; V gene: TRBV6-1; clone size: few; CDR3 DNA: TGTGCCAGCAGTGCAATGACAGGGGGATCACAAGAGACCCAGTACTTC; CDR3 protein: CASSAMTGGSQETQYF
CDR3 length: 16; D gene: .; J gene: TRBJ1-2; V gene: TRBV19; clone size: .; CDR3 DNA: TGTGCCAGTAGTATAAGAGACTGGACAGCCAACTATGGCTACACCTTC; CDR3 protein: CASSIRDWTANYGYTF
CDR3 length: 12; D gene: .; J gene: TRBJ2-1; V gene: TRBV23-1; clone size: .; CDR3 DNA: TGCGCCAGCAGCCATAGCGACAATGAGCAGTTCTTC; CDR3 protein: CASSHSDNEQFF
CDR3 length: 15; D gene: .; J gene: TRBJ1-1; V gene: TRBV4-2; clone size: .; CDR3 DNA: TGTGCCAGCAGCCAAGACCCCAGAGTGGACACTGAAGCTTTCTTT; CDR3 protein: CASSQDPRVDTEAFF
CDR3 length: 13; D gene: .; J gene: TRBJ2-1; V gene: TRBV5-1; clone size: .; CDR3 DNA: TGCGCCAGCAGCTTGAACGCGGGGAATGAGCAGTTCTTC; CDR3 protein: CASSLNAGNEQFF
CDR3 length: 14; D gene: .; J gene: TRBJ2-2; V gene: TRBV6-6; clone size: .; CDR3 DNA: TGTGCCAGCATTACCTCGCGGAACACCGGGGAGCTGTTTTTT; CDR3 protein: CASITSRNTGELFF
CDR3 length: 14; D gene: TRBD2; J gene: TRBJ2-3; V gene: TRBV29-1; clone size: .; CDR3 DNA: TGCAGCGTGGGACTAGCGGGGGGAACAGATACGCAGTATTTT; CDR3 protein: CSVGLAGGTDTQYF
CDR3 length: 15; D gene: .; J gene: TRBJ2-3; V gene: TRBV7-9; clone size: .; CDR3 DNA: TGTGCCAGCAGCTTAGACTCTACTAGCACAGATACGCAGTATTTT; CDR3 protein: CASSLDSTSTDTQYF
CDR3 length: 15; D gene: .; J gene: TRBJ2-6; V gene: TRBV9; clone size: .; CDR3 DNA: TGTGCCAGCAGCGTCGACAGTTCCGGGGCCAACGTCCTGACTTTC; CDR3 protein: CASSVDSSGANVLTF
CDR3 length: 13; D gene: .; J gene: TRBJ2-5; V gene: TRBV14; clone size: few; CDR3 DNA: TGTGCCAGCAGCCAAGTGGTGTTGGAGACCCAGTACTTC; CDR3 protein: CASSQVVLETQYF
CDR3 length: 15; D gene: .; J gene: TRBJ1-1; V gene: TRBV6-5; clone size: .; CDR3 DNA: TGTGCCAGCAGTCGCCAGGGGATTTACGGCACTGAAGCTTTCTTT; CDR3 protein: CASSRQGIYGTEAFF